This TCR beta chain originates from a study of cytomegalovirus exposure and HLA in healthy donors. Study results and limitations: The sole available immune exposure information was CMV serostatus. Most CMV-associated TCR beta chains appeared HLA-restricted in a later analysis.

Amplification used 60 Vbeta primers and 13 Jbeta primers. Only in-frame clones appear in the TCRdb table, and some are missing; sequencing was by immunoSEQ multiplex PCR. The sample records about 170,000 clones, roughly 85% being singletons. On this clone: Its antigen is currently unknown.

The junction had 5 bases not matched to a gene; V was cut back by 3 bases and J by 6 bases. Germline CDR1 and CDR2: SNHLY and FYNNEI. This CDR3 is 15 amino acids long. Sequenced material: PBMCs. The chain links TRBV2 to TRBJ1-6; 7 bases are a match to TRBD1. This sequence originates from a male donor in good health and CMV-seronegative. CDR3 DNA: TGTGCCAGCAGTGATTCAGGACAGGTTAATTCACCCCTCCACTTT. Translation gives CASSDSGQVNSPLHF.